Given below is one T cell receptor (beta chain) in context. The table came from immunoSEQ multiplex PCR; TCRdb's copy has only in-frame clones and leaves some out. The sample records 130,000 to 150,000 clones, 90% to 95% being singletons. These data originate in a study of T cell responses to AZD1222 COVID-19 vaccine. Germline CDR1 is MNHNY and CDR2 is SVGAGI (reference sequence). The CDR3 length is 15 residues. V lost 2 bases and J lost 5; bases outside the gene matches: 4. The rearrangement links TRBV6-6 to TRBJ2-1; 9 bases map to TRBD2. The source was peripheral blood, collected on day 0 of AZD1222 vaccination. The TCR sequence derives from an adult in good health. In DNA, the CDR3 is TGTGCCAGCAGTTACCTAGCGGGGAGAAACAATGAGCAGTTCTTC. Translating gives CASSYLAGRNNEQFF.